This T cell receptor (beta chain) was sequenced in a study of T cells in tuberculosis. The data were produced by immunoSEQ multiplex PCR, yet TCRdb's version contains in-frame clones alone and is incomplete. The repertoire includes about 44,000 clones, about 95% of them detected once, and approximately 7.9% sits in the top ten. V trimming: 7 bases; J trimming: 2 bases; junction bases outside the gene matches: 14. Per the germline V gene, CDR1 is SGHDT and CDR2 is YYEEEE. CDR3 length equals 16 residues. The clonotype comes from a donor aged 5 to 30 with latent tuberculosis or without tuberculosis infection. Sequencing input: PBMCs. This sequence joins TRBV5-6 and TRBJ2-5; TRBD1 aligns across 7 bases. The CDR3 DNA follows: TGTGCCAGCGGCTGGGTTAGGGGGCGAGGGCAAGAGACCCAGTACTTC. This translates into CASGWVRGRGQETQYF.